This T cell receptor beta chain came from a study of T-cell memory formation after mild COVID-19. V lost 6 bases and J 3 bases, leaving 6 bases between the germline ends. CDR1 SQVTM and CDR2 ANQGSEA come from the germline V gene. The CDR3 is 10 residues long. TCRdb used MiXCR to reprocess the 5' RACE reads, holding one entry per CDR3 protein. The sample contains 150,000 to 200,000 distinct CDR3 sequences, around a tenth of which appear only once. This clonotype was seen a handful of times. The TCR originated in a man in his late teens or twenties who had mild COVID-19 (a few samples of this study predate the infection). Cell type and time point are not known. Sequenced sample: PBMCs or a T cell subset sorted from them (not recorded which). The chain combines TRBV29-1 with TRBJ2-7; no firm D call. This CDR3 reads CSVANYEQYF. CDR3 DNA: TGCAGCGTCGCAAACTACGAGCAGTACTTC.